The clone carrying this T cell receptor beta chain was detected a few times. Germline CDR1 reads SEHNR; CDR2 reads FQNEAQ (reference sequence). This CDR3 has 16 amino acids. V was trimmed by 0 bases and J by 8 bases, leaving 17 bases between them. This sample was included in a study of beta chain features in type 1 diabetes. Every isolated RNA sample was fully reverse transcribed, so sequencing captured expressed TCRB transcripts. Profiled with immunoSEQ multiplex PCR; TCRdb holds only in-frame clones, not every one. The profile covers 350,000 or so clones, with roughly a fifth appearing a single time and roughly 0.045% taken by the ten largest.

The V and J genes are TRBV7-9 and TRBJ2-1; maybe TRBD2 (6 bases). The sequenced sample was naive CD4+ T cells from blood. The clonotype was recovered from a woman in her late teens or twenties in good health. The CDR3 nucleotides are TGTGCCAGCAGCTTAGCGAGGTGGGAAGGGGAGGATGAGCAGTTCTTC. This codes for CASSLARWEGEDEQFF.